Shown below are 26 T cell receptor beta chains from a single sample sequenced in a study of T cells in Graves' hyperthyroidism and ophthalmopathy. Amplified TCR beta CDR3 regions came from RNA transcripts. RT-PCR in the first round (using the HTBI primer set) targeted the TCR CDR3. TCRdb reprocessed the multiplex PCR reads via MiXCR and lists one record per CDR3 protein. The repertoire holds fewer than 550,000 distinct CDR3 sequences, with 15% to 18% as singletons. Material: blood. Receptors were obtained from a woman between 18 and 29 years old with Graves' hyperthyroidism.

This clonotype showed up just a few times. The chain has TRBV2 and TRBJ2-2; 9 nucleotides align to TRBD2. V trimming: 4 bases; J trimming: 3 bases; junction bases outside the gene matches: 9. The CDR3 length is 17 residues. Germline CDR1 and CDR2: SNHLY and FYNNEI. CDR3 bases: TGTGCCAGCAGTGGGGAAACTAGCGGGTTCCACACCGGGGAGCTGTTTTTT. Protein product: CASSGETSGFHTGELFF.

The table lists this clonotype with many counts. The V call is TRBV5-1, the J call TRBJ1-4, with 8 bases aligning to TRBD1. The CDR3 sequence is 16 residues long. The V and J ends lost 0 bases and 8 bases, in that order; junction bases with no gene match: 9. Per the germline V gene, CDR1 is SGHRS and CDR2 is YFSETQ. This chain's CDR3 is CASSLAEAGGPEKLFF. The CDR3 DNA is TGCGCCAGCAGCTTGGCCGAGGCAGGGGGCCCAGAAAAACTGTTTTTT.

This clonotype was detected ten times or more. The chain carries TRBV10-3 and TRBJ1-1; D gene ambiguous. CDR1 ENHRY and CDR2 SYGVKD come from the germline V gene. V was trimmed by 2 bases and J by 4 bases, leaving 11 bases between them. The CDR3 consists of 14 residues. The chain's CDR3 is CAISEPHEGTEAFF. In nucleotides, the CDR3 is TGTGCCATCAGTGAGCCACACGAGGGCACTGAAGCTTTCTTT.

This clonotype was observed a handful of times. The chain combines TRBV20-1 with TRBJ2-2; D is tentatively TRBD1 or TRBD2 (5 bases each). The germline CDR1 and CDR2 sequences are DFQATT and SNEGSKA (reference sequence). CDR3 length: 13 residues. V lost 1 base, J lost 8 bases, and 11 bases lay in between. CDR3 coding DNA: TGCAGTGCTAGAGGAGGGGCTGGTGGGGAGCTGTTTTTT. Amino acid sequence: CSARGGAGGELFF.

This clonotype was picked up many times. The chain employs TRBV2 and TRBJ2-4, with a possible D match to TRBD2 (6 bases). Trimming took off 7 bases at V and 9 bases at J, with 13 bases between the two ends. The CDR3 length is 12 residues. Germline values: CDR1 SNHLY, CDR2 FYNNEI. The CDR3 region is CASKKDGGIQYF. The CDR3 bases are TGTGCCAGCAAAAAGGACGGGGGCATTCAGTACTTC. The full variable domain, in which reference TRBV2 and TRBJ2-4 provide the parts outside the CDR3, is EPEVTQTPSHQVTQMGQEVILRCVPISNHLYFYWYRQILGQKVEFLVSFYNNEISEKSEIFDDQFSVERPDGSNFTLKIRSTKLEDSAMYFCASKKDGGIQYFGAGTRLSVL.

This sequence joins TRBV6-5 and TRBJ2-7, with TRBD2 matching 9 bases. With V trimmed by 0 bases and J by 7 bases, 4 bases remained unmatched. The CDR3 runs to 14 residues. Germline assignment: CDR1 MNHEY and CDR2 SVGAGI. This CDR3 is CASSYSGGGGEQYF. DNA of the CDR3: TGTGCCAGCAGTTACTCCGGCGGGGGGGGTGAGCAGTACTTC.

This chain uses TRBV19 with TRBJ2-6; TRBD1 might be the D (5 bases). Germline V gene lookup returns CDR1 LNHDA and CDR2 SQIVND (reference sequence). The CDR3 is 17 amino acids. With 7 bases removed from V and 0 bases from J, the gap between germline ends came to 16 bases. CDR3 nucleotides: TGTGCCAGTAATGCTCCTACAGGATACTCTGGGGCCAACGTCCTGACTTTC. Translation gives CASNAPTGYSGANVLTF.

This clonotype was counted a few times. The rearrangement joins TRBV27 to TRBJ1-2; the D gene is possibly TRBD1 (6 bases). V lost 6 bases and J lost 8, with 16 bases in between. CDR1 and CDR2 from the germline V gene are MNHEY and SMNVEV (reference sequence). The CDR3 extends over 13 amino acids. The CDR3 coding sequence is TGTGCCAGCAGGTTGGCAGGGGAGATCGGCTACACCTTC. Translation gives CASRLAGEIGYTF.

This chain uses TRBV6-4 with TRBJ2-7, with 7 bases that match TRBD2. Germline V CDR1 and CDR2: MRHNA, SNTAGT. There are 15 residues in the CDR3. The J segment lost 5 bases and the V segment lost 4 bases, leaving 11 bases of the junction unmatched. For the CDR3, the DNA is TGTGCCAGCAGTGTAGAGGGAGGGAGAATAGACGAGCAGTACTTC. It encodes CASSVEGGRIDEQYF.

This clonotype was counted only a few times. The CDR3 DNA reads TGCAGTGCCATCCCGGGGGGGAACACTGAAGCTTTCTTT. It encodes CSAIPGGNTEAFF. The chain combines TRBV20-1 with TRBJ1-1, with TRBD1 as a possible D gene (5 bases). The CDR3 covers 13 residues. V lost 6 bases to trimming and J lost 1 base, with 12 bases between them. Germline V gives CDR1 DFQATT, CDR2 SNEGSKA (reference sequence).

The V gene is TRBV4-3, the J gene TRBJ2-1, with D maybe TRBD2 (5 bases). Germline-derived CDR1 and CDR2 are LGHNA and YSLEER. V lost 1 base and J lost 5, with 21 bases in between. The CDR3 has 18 residues. The CDR3 DNA follows: TGCGCCAGCAGCCAAGTCGATCTTACGGGCCCCGGGAACAATGAGCAGTTCTTC. Amino acids: CASSQVDLTGPGNNEQFF.

This clonotype was picked up many times. This chain uses TRBV20-1 with TRBJ2-1; 8 nucleotides align to TRBD2. Germline CDR1 reads DFQATT; CDR2 reads SNEGSKA (reference sequence). The trim removed 1 base at V and 7 bases at J, leaving 18 bases unmatched. This CDR3 contains 18 residues. The CDR3 loop reads CSARGEKGGRPRWNEQFF. CDR3 sequence (DNA): TGCAGTGCTAGAGGGGAGAAGGGCGGGAGGCCTCGTTGGAATGAGCAGTTCTTC.

J is TRBJ1-5 and V is TRBV19; D not certain. Germline V gene data show CDR1 as LNHDA and CDR2 as SQIVND (reference sequence). The CDR3 runs 16 residues. Trimming removed 2 bases at V and 2 bases at J, with 13 bases between. As DNA, the CDR3 is TGTGCCAGTAGTATATGGCCGGCAAAGGGCAATCAGCCCCAGCATTTT. This sequence encodes CASSIWPAKGNQPQHF.

Many counts were recorded for this clonotype. J is TRBJ2-3 and V is TRBV20-1, with TRBD2 identical over 7 bases. The CDR3 sequence is 15 residues long. V was pared by 5 bases and J by 4 bases, with 12 bases of the junction left unmatched. Germline CDR1 is DFQATT and CDR2 is SNEGSKA (reference sequence). CDR3: CSAPRGDGRPDTQYF. The CDR3 region has the DNA TGCAGTGCTCCTAGAGGGGACGGGAGGCCAGATACGCAGTATTTT.

This clonotype was seen only a few times. The chain couples TRBV4-1 to TRBJ1-1; 7 bases are a match to TRBD1. The length of the CDR3 is 17 residues. Per germline, CDR1 MGHRA and CDR2 YSYEKL. With 2 bases clipped from V and 3 bases from J, the junction kept 12 bases outside the gene matches. CDR3 sequence reads: CASSQRGGGLGHTEAFF. As DNA, the CDR3 is TGCGCCAGCAGCCAAAGAGGAGGGGGCCTCGGACACACTGAAGCTTTCTTT.

The J gene is TRBJ2-1, the V gene TRBV7-9; 8 nucleotides line up with TRBD1. Trimming cost V 0 bases and J 2 bases; bases outside gene matches: 6. Germline V gene sequence: CDR1 SEHNR, CDR2 FQNEAQ (reference sequence). The CDR3 length is 17 residues. CDR3 protein: CASSLAGSGGAYNEQFF. CDR3 nucleotides: TGTGCCAGCAGCTTAGCGGGTTCAGGGGGCGCCTACAATGAGCAGTTCTTC.

There are a few counts of this clonotype. V and J are TRBV27 and TRBJ2-7; D unresolved. Germline CDR1 reads MNHEY; CDR2 reads SMNVEV (reference sequence). The V end was cut by 8 bases, the J end by 1 base, with 12 bases between. CDR3 length: 13 residues. This CDR3 reads CASSIARSYEQYF. The DNA for the CDR3 is TGTGCCAGCTCCATTGCCAGATCCTACGAGCAGTACTTC.

With regard to this clonotype: This may be a read error, as it is one base from a much larger clone. This sequence joins TRBV5-1 and TRBJ2-1; 8 nucleotides align to TRBD1. J lost 10 bases, V lost 0 bases, and 12 bases had no gene match. The germline V gene has CDR1 SGHRS and CDR2 YFSETQ. The CDR3 spans 16 residues. In DNA, the CDR3 is TGCGCCAGCAGCTTGGATCCCGGGACAGGTGCTTCCGAGCAGTTCTTC. Its protein product is CASSLDPGTGASEQFF. Complete variable domain (other parts from reference TRBV5-1 and TRBJ2-1): KAGVTQTPRYLIKTRGQQVTLSCSPISGHRSVSWYQQTPGQGLQFLFEYFSETQRNKGNFPGRFSGRQFSNSRSEMNVSTLELGDSALYLCASSLDPGTGASEQFFGPGTRLTVL.

V is TRBV20-1 and J is TRBJ2-3; 8 positions match TRBD2. Germline V CDR1 and CDR2: DFQATT, SNEGSKA (reference sequence). The CDR3 totals 14 residues. V gave up 0 bases and J gave up 5 bases; unmatched junction bases: 4. The CDR3 is CSARDWTSLDTQYF. CDR3 DNA sequence: TGCAGTGCTAGAGATTGGACTAGCCTAGATACGCAGTATTTT.

The chain joins TRBV20-1 to TRBJ2-1; TRBD2 aligns across 9 bases. CDR1 and CDR2 from the germline V gene are DFQATT and SNEGSKA (reference sequence). This CDR3 is built from 14 residues. With 5 bases clipped from V and 4 bases from J, the junction kept 6 bases outside the gene matches. The CDR3 coding sequence is TGCAGTGCTCAAGGACTAGCGAGATACAATGAGCAGTTCTTC. Amino acid sequence: CSAQGLARYNEQFF.

In its sample, this clonotype was seen a few times. The rearrangement joins TRBV7-2 to TRBJ1-1; no firm D call. V was trimmed by 5 bases and J by 0 bases, leaving 13 bases between them. Germline CDR1 reads SGHTA; CDR2 reads FQGNSA. This CDR3 is built from 15 residues. The CDR3 region has the DNA TGTGCCAGCAGCAAACCGGGTTTCATGAACACTGAAGCTTTCTTT. This encodes CASSKPGFMNTEAFF.

This clonotype came up many times. The genes are TRBV5-1 and TRBJ1-6; D is uncertain. Trimming pared 1 base from V and 8 bases from J, leaving 10 bases between. CDR1 SGHRS and CDR2 YFSETQ come from the germline V gene. The CDR3 is 14 residues long. The CDR3 is CASSLKARDSPLHF. The CDR3 bases are TGCGCCAGCAGCTTGAAGGCCCGAGATTCACCCCTCCACTTT.

This clonotype was seen just once. The chain is built from TRBV7-9 and TRBJ1-1; the match to TRBD1 covers 10 bases. Losses at the gene ends were 3 bases for V and 5 bases for J; bases not matched to a gene: 6. The CDR3 contains 15 residues. Germline V CDR1 and CDR2: SEHNR, FQNEAQ (reference sequence). CDR3 in DNA: TGTGCCAGCAGCTTGACAGGGGGCACGAGAACTGAAGCTTTCTTT. Translating gives CASSLTGGTRTEAFF.

This clonotype appeared a few times. The V and J genes are TRBV20-1 and TRBJ2-7, with D possibly TRBD1 on 5 matching bases. V gave up 3 bases and J gave up 3 bases, with 12 bases separating them. Germline assignment: CDR1 DFQATT and CDR2 SNEGSKA (reference sequence). CDR3 length: 13 amino acids. CDR3 amino acids: CSARLGVRYEQYF. CDR3 coding DNA: TGCAGTGCTAGGTTAGGGGTCCGCTACGAGCAGTACTTC.

This sequence joins TRBV6-2 or TRBV6-3 and TRBJ2-3; D might be TRBD2 (5 bases). Germline CDR1 is MNHEY and CDR2 is SVGEGT. The CDR3 has 17 residues. Trimming shortened V by 4 bases and J by 4 bases, and 21 bases separated the two germline ends. The CDR3 spells CASSFPRSAAAPDTQYF. The CDR3, as DNA: TGTGCCAGCAGTTTTCCTCGTTCGGCAGCGGCCCCAGATACGCAGTATTTT.

This clonotype was detected ten times or more. This chain joins TRBV9 and TRBJ2-3, with D unresolved. The V and J ends lost 3 bases and 2 bases respectively, with 13 bases between them. Germline loops: CDR1 SGDLS, CDR2 YYNGEE. This CDR3 has 15 amino acids. The CDR3 DNA follows: TGTGCCAGCAGCGCCGATTCCGTTTCCACAGATACGCAGTATTTT. Protein: CASSADSVSTDTQYF.